A selection of T cell receptor beta chains follows, all from one sample in a study of memory CD4+ T cells and cytomegalovirus serostatus. This table comes from immunoSEQ multiplex PCR, and its TCRdb copy is limited to in-frame clones, with some not included. There are around 30,000 clones in the sample; roughly 80% occur only once, and 0.6% to 0.7% lies in the top ten. Sequencing was performed on memory CD4+ T cells from blood. The receptor set was obtained from an adult in good health and CMV-seronegative. Some clones in this sample may be carry-over from other donors' samples. Each CDR3 is given with its conserved first and last residue. Fields, in order: CDR3 protein, CDR3 DNA, CDR3 length, D gene, V gene, clone size, J gene. The D gene is left open where the match is weak. Some rows have no size entry. The others give once, few or many, or a class for an expanded clone.

CASSERAGAARDTQYF | TGTGCCAGCAGTGAAAGAGCGGGGGCCGCCAGAGATACGCAGTATTTT | 16 | TRBD2 | TRBV6-1 | - | TRBJ2-3
CATAGSRSEETQYF | TGTGCCACCGCGGGATCTAGATCGGAAGAGACCCAGTACTTC | 14 | - | TRBV15 | - | TRBJ2-5
CASSSQGQGPRNYGYTF | TGTGCCAGCAGTTCACAGGGACAGGGCCCCCGAAACTATGGCTACACCTTC | 17 | TRBD1 | TRBV27 | - | TRBJ1-2
CASSRGWGYEQYF | TGTGCCAGCAGCCGGGGGTGGGGTTACGAGCAGTACTTC | 13 | - | TRBV21-1 | - | TRBJ2-7
CAWTRDSTEAFF | TGTGCCTGGACCAGGGATTCCACTGAAGCTTTCTTT | 12 | - | TRBV30 | - | TRBJ1-1
CASSQDVGLVVLEQFF | TGCGCCAGCAGCCAAGATGTGGGACTAGTCGTCCTTGAGCAGTTCTTC | 16 | TRBD2 | TRBV4-3 | - | TRBJ2-1
CASSLVGDPGNEQFF | TGTGCCAGCAGCTTAGTAGGAGACCCTGGCAATGAGCAGTTCTTC | 15 | - | TRBV7-9 | - | TRBJ2-1
CASRETGGGGNTIYF | TGTGCCAGCAGGGAGACAGGGGGCGGTGGAAACACCATATATTTT | 15 | TRBD1 | TRBV28 | - | TRBJ1-3
CASSLRQAASYEQYF | TGTGCCAGCAGCTTACGACAGGCCGCCTCCTACGAGCAGTACTTC | 15 | - | TRBV13 | - | TRBJ2-7
CASSPGGAPGLKKGLAGGMGEQFF | TGCGCCAGCAGCCCCGGTGGGGCCCCGGGACTCAAAAAGGGACTAGCGGGGGGGATGGGTGAGCAGTTCTTC | 24 | TRBD2 | TRBV5-1 | - | TRBJ2-1
CASSFGAGGNYGYTF | TGCGCCAGCAGCTTTGGTGCAGGGGGCAACTATGGCTACACCTTC | 15 | TRBD1 | TRBV5-1 | - | TRBJ1-2
CASSLYGVGTEAFF | TGTGCCAGCAGCTTGTATGGGGTAGGAACTGAAGCTTTCTTT | 14 | - | TRBV5-6 | - | TRBJ1-1
CSVDGGYGYTF | TGCAGCGTTGATGGGGGGTATGGCTACACCTTC | 11 | - | TRBV29-1 | - | TRBJ1-2
CASSRVGAYEQYF | TGCGCCAGCAGCAGGGTCGGAGCCTACGAGCAGTACTTC | 13 | - | TRBV4-1 | once | TRBJ2-7
CASSIPGKNTEAFF | TGTGCCAGTAGTATACCTGGTAAGAACACTGAAGCTTTCTTT | 14 | - | TRBV19 | medium-sized | TRBJ1-1
CASSRGTSSYNEQFF | TGTGCCAGCAGTCGCGGGACTAGCTCCTACAATGAGCAGTTCTTC | 15 | TRBD2 | TRBV6-5 | once | TRBJ2-1
CASSAQQGTNEKLFF | TGTGCCAGCAGCGCCCAACAGGGTACTAATGAAAAACTGTTTTTT | 15 | - | TRBV9 | - | TRBJ1-4
CAWYDGTSGGPSSYNEQFF | TGTGCCTGGTACGACGGGACTAGCGGGGGCCCGAGCTCCTACAATGAGCAGTTCTTC | 19 | TRBD2 | TRBV30 | - | TRBJ2-1
CASRGSKGEKLFF | TGTGCCAGCAGGGGGTCGAAGGGTGAAAAACTGTTTTTT | 13 | - | TRBV6-6 | - | TRBJ1-4
CASSVGDRSYGYTF | TGTGCCAGCAGCGTAGGGGATCGGTCTTATGGCTACACCTTC | 14 | - | TRBV9 | - | TRBJ1-2
CASTGAGGAYEQYF | TGTGCCAGCACCGGGGCAGGGGGCGCGTATGAGCAGTACTTC | 14 | TRBD1 | TRBV7-6 | - | TRBJ2-7
CASSRPGGGEQFF | TGTGCCAGCAGCCGGCCAGGGGGAGGTGAGCAGTTCTTC | 13 | - | TRBV5-4 | - | TRBJ2-1
CASSRAGVRETQYF | TGTGCCAGCAGCCGCGCAGGAGTCCGAGAGACCCAGTACTTC | 14 | - | TRBV7-2 | - | TRBJ2-5
CASRGQDPNYGYTF | TGTGCCAGCAGGGGTCAGGACCCTAACTATGGCTACACCTTC | 14 | - | TRBV2 | - | TRBJ1-2
CASSPELAARAEAFF | TGCGCCAGCAGCCCCGAGCTTGCCGCGAGGGCTGAAGCTTTCTTT | 15 | - | TRBV4-1 | - | TRBJ1-1
CASSAGRLIPDTEAFF | TGTGCCAGCAGTGCGGGTCGGCTTATCCCGGACACTGAAGCTTTCTTT | 16 | - | TRBV2 | - | TRBJ1-1
CASSVTDRYGYTF | TGTGCCAGCAGTGTTACTGACAGATATGGCTACACCTTC | 13 | - | TRBV6-1 | - | TRBJ1-2
CASSQARTRVNTEAFF | TGTGCCAGCAGCCAGGCGCGGACCCGGGTGAACACTGAAGCTTTCTTT | 16 | - | TRBV14 | - | TRBJ1-1
CASSPLGKAYTDTQYF | TGTGCCAGCAGCCCGCTGGGCAAAGCTTACACAGATACGCAGTATTTT | 16 | - | TRBV7-8 | - | TRBJ2-3
CASRTGEANEKLFF | TGCGCCAGTAGAACAGGGGAGGCTAATGAAAAACTGTTTTTT | 14 | TRBD1 | TRBV5-1 | - | TRBJ1-4
CASSPRDLAKNIQYF | TGTGCCAGCAGCCCCCGAGACCTAGCCAAAAACATTCAGTACTTC | 15 | - | TRBV11-2 | - | TRBJ2-4
CASSLAGGFATEAFF | TGCGCCAGCAGCTTGGCCGGAGGGTTCGCCACTGAAGCTTTCTTT | 15 | - | TRBV5-1 | - | TRBJ1-1
CASSLGRQGNQPQHF | TGTGCCAGCAGCTTAGGACGGCAGGGGAATCAGCCCCAGCATTTT | 15 | - | TRBV7-8 | - | TRBJ1-5
CASSIGGNYGYTF | TGTGCCAGTAGTATAGGGGGGAACTATGGCTACACCTTC | 13 | - | TRBV19 | - | TRBJ1-2
CASSYGTGATEEVAFF | TGTGCCAGCAGTTACGGGACAGGGGCGACAGAAGAGGTAGCTTTCTTT | 16 | TRBD1 | TRBV6-5 | - | TRBJ1-1
CASSKAERETQYF | TGTGCCAGTAGTAAGGCGGAAAGAGAGACCCAGTACTTC | 13 | - | TRBV19 | - | TRBJ2-5
CATLGTGGGQPQHF | TGTGCCACCCTAGGGACAGGGGGAGGACAGCCCCAGCATTTT | 14 | TRBD1 | TRBV19 | - | TRBJ1-5
CASGTTGGWGHSGANVLTF | TGTGCCAGCGGGACCACAGGGGGCTGGGGCCACTCTGGGGCCAACGTCCTGACTTTC | 19 | TRBD1 | TRBV11-2 | few | TRBJ2-6
CASSLDRFTNTEAFF | TGTGCCAGCAGCTTAGATCGGTTTACCAACACTGAAGCTTTCTTT | 15 | - | TRBV7-2 | - | TRBJ1-1
CASLGYGGAPEAFF | TGTGCCAGCTTGGGTTATGGGGGCGCTCCTGAAGCTTTCTTT | 14 | - | TRBV6-1 | - | TRBJ1-1
CASGAPGTGFYEQYF | TGTGCTAGTGGTGCACCCGGGACAGGCTTCTACGAGCAGTACTTC | 15 | TRBD1 | TRBV12-5 | - | TRBJ2-7
CASSLDFGVGYTF | TGCGCCAGCAGCTTGGACTTCGGGGTTGGCTACACCTTC | 13 | - | TRBV5-1 | few | TRBJ1-2
CASSLSSYQPQHF | TGTGCCAGCAGTTTATCTTCTTATCAGCCCCAGCATTTT | 13 | - | TRBV28 | - | TRBJ1-5
CASSLTSGVSYNEQFF | TGCGCCAGCAGCTTGACTAGCGGGGTTTCCTACAATGAGCAGTTCTTC | 16 | TRBD2 | TRBV5-1 | - | TRBJ2-1
CSVESGTYEQYF | TGCAGCGTTGAATCGGGGACCTACGAGCAGTACTTC | 12 | - | TRBV29-1 | once | TRBJ2-7
CASSEGPGSNYGYTF | TGTGCCAGCAGTGAAGGCCCGGGTAGCAACTATGGCTACACCTTC | 15 | - | TRBV6-1 | - | TRBJ1-2
CASSQGLLRRAGNQPQHF | TGCGCCAGCAGCCAAGGGTTATTGCGCAGGGCAGGCAATCAGCCCCAGCATTTT | 18 | - | TRBV4-1 | - | TRBJ1-5
CASSIGLRGGGNQPQHF | TGTGCCAGTAGTATAGGCCTGAGGGGGGGCGGCAATCAGCCCCAGCATTTT | 17 | - | TRBV19 | few | TRBJ1-5
CASSLALGTGANTGELFF | TGTGCCAGCAGCTTGGCACTAGGGACAGGGGCTAACACCGGGGAGCTGTTTTTT | 18 | TRBD1 | TRBV5-4 | once | TRBJ2-2
CASSLVGGSGTEAFF | TGTGCCAGCAGCTTAGTAGGGGGGTCCGGCACTGAAGCTTTCTTT | 15 | - | TRBV7-9 | - | TRBJ1-1
CAIRRDRGSNEQFF | TGTGCCATCAGAAGGGACAGGGGCTCGAATGAGCAGTTCTTC | 14 | TRBD1 | TRBV10-3 | once | TRBJ2-1
CASSSRAGEDGYTF | TGCGCCAGCAGCTCAAGGGCAGGGGAGGATGGCTACACCTTC | 14 | - | TRBV5-1 | - | TRBJ1-2
CASSLRSGAETQYF | TGTGCCAGCAGTTTAAGGAGCGGGGCGGAGACCCAGTACTTC | 14 | TRBD2 | TRBV27 | - | TRBJ2-5
CASSVGHSGANVLTF | TGTGCCAGCAGTGTTGGGCACTCTGGGGCCAACGTCCTGACTTTC | 15 | - | TRBV2 | - | TRBJ2-6
CASSLAGKETQYF | TGTGCCAGCAGTTTGGCAGGGAAGGAGACCCAGTACTTC | 13 | - | TRBV27 | - | TRBJ2-5
CASSVTGAETQYF | TGCGCCAGCAGCGTGACAGGGGCAGAGACCCAGTACTTC | 13 | TRBD1 | TRBV5-1 | - | TRBJ2-5
CASSWAGEGTEAFF | TGCGCCAGCAGCTGGGCTGGGGAGGGGACCGAAGCTTTCTTT | 14 | - | TRBV5-1 | few | TRBJ1-1